This T cell receptor (beta chain) is drawn from a study of CD8+ T cells in alopecia areata (dated by TCRdb to between 2018 and 2020). A note on the overall study: The treated patients took part in an open-label pilot trial in which moderate-to-severe alopecia areata was treated with oral tofacitinib at 5 to 10 mg twice daily. Patients stayed on tofacitinib for 6 to 18 months and then had 6 months of follow-up off drug so that delayed response and recurrence could be assessed. High-throughput TCRbeta sequencing was used to examine T cell clonal expansion in alopecia areata in both the C3H/HeJ mouse model and human patients. On the human side, TCRbeta sequencing was run on scalp tissue and on sorted CD4+ and CD8+ peripheral blood T cells from healthy controls and from alopecia areata patients with either patchy or totalis/universalis disease. Patients on tofacitinib were biopsied at baseline and after 4 and 24 weeks of treatment, and several of the patients also had a later scalp biopsy. Scalp clonality was compared among normal scalp (n=4), patchy alopecia areata scalp (n=8), and alopecia totalis/universalis scalp (n=8). RNA came from the PAXgene miRNA kit for fixed scalp, the miRNeasy kit for PBMCs, and the RNeasy kit for mouse skin. TCRbeta CDR3 regions were amplified by immunoSEQ multiplex PCR using 35 Vbeta forward and 13 Jbeta reverse primers. General conclusions and limits of the study: Shared TCR sequences between patients were less evident than in mice, which may be partly attributable to HLA diversity in the patient population. Scalp TCR repertoire analysis is complicated because resident alphabeta T cells in normal human skin are also sequenced, whereas mouse skin is dominated by gammadelta T cells. Compared with normal scalp, lesional scalp had higher clonality and more expanded CD8+ clones, particularly in alopecia totalis/universalis, a pattern that suggests antigenic drive.

CDR1 and CDR2, per the germline V gene, are MGHRA and YSYEKL. Trimming at the junction amounts to 3 bases on V and 6 bases on J, and the germline ends lie 18 bases apart. From the cysteine up to the phenylalanine, the CDR3 has a length of 16 residues. The kept DNA is CDR3 alone, 48 bases in frame from the first base. Receptor libraries were prepared by the immunoSEQ multiplex PCR assay. RNA was extracted from all samples and reverse transcribed into cDNA, which served as template for TCR sequencing. SuperScript III was used for first-strand cDNA synthesis, primed with a 2:1 mix of oligo-dT and random hexamers. A synthetic immune receptor repertoire was used to measure amplification bias, and any remaining bias was corrected computationally. In the paper's pipeline: After raw reads were preprocessed to remove errors, the CDR3 was defined following IMGT conventions as running from the conserved cysteine to phenylalanine. Clonality was computed by normalizing Shannon entropy by log2 of the number of productive unique TCRs and subtracting the result from 1. CD4 or CD8 identity of scalp clones was inferred by cross-referencing scalp TCRbeta sequences with sorted blood CD4 and CD8 repertoires. TCRdb took over this immuneACCESS table, retaining in-frame rearrangements with V and J assigned. Such tables are incomplete; in checked studies, under half of the missing clones stem from an unresolved V gene, and the remainder is unexplained. That table supplies the V and J calls and clone size; D and trimming were determined from the DNA. The sample table holds some 110,000 clones, of which under 40% were seen once. Jointly, the top ten make up about 3.1% of the sample.

Lesional scalp punch biopsies and peripheral blood were collected from alopecia areata patients. After PBMCs were isolated by density centrifugation and stained for CD3, CD4 and CD8, a FACSAria was used to sort CD4+ and CD8+ T cells. Regarding this clone: What this receptor recognizes is not known. No clone much larger than this one lies a single base away; base qualities are absent.

The material sequenced was CD4+ T cells sorted from blood. This TCR was sampled from a human donor with alopecia areata. Recombination joined TRBV4-1 with TRBJ1-5; a tentative D call is TRBD1 (6 bases match). The CDR3 sequence is CASSHTTGPPRQPQHF. DNA sequence: TGCGCCAGCAGCCATACTACAGGGCCGCCCCGTCAGCCCCAGCATTTT.